The 2 T cell receptor beta chains given below trace back to one sample, sequenced in a study of blood T cell repertoires in COVID-19. Sequencing used immunoSEQ multiplex PCR; TCRdb keeps in-frame clones, though not all of them. The top ten clones hold around 25% of a sample with 150,000 to 200,000 clones, roughly 90% of them seen once. Sequencing was carried out using peripheral blood. All receptors derive from a man in his sixties with acute or convalescent COVID-19.

V gene TRBV11-3 combines with J gene TRBJ2-1, with a possible D match to TRBD2 (6 bases). V shed 5 bases and J shed 4 bases, with 12 bases lying between them. CDR1 SGHNT and CDR2 YENEEA come from the germline V gene. The CDR3 totals 14 residues. The CDR3 DNA reads TGTGCCAGCAGCGGACCGGGGGAATACAATGAGCAGTTCTTC. Translated, it gives CASSGPGEYNEQFF.

The rearrangement uses TRBV5-1 and TRBJ2-3; D may be TRBD1 (5 bases). The CDR3 length is 14 residues. V was pared by 0 bases and J by 6 bases, with 11 bases between. Germline-derived CDR1 and CDR2 are SGHRS and YFSETQ. CDR3 sequence reads: CASSLGQTTDTQYF. The DNA for the CDR3 is TGCGCCAGCAGCTTGGGACAGACCACCGATACGCAGTATTTT.